Sequencing of this T cell receptor beta chain was carried out in a study of blood T cells in healthy people across ages. General study results and limits: Diversity figures based on one million T cells were deemed too low.

A second 7 to 11 cycle PCR used barcoded and J-beta primers. TCRdb reprocessed the 5' RACE reads with MiXCR, giving one entry per CDR3 protein. The repertoire consists of about 1.8 million distinct CDR3 sequences, with just under 50% occurring once and the leading ten covering less than 2.5%. The CDR3 contains 13 residues. The V gene's germline CDR1 is MNHEY and CDR2 SVGAGI. V was shortened by 6 bases and J by 7 bases, with 15 bases between the two germline ends. About this clonotype: What it recognizes is unknown.

The receptor's source is a woman between 40 and 55 years old in good health. Material for sequencing was blood. The chain combines TRBV6-5 with TRBJ1-2; the D is unclear. Here the CDR3 reads CASRPGPQSGYTF. CDR3 nucleotide sequence: TGTGCCAGCAGACCGGGCCCTCAAAGTGGCTACACCTTC.